Here is one TCR beta chain with its context. The entry originates in a study of blood T cell repertoires in COVID-19. Study context: Sites across the United States, Italy and Spain contributed samples from acute and convalescent COVID-19.

Some clones are missing from TCRdb's copy, which holds only in-frame ones; the method was immunoSEQ multiplex PCR. This sample has 60,000 to 85,000 clones, with about 85% found just once. The sequenced sample was peripheral blood. The clonotype was recovered from a man between 60 and 75 years old with COVID-19, enrolled during active disease.

The CDR3 loop is CASSQVASSQETQYF. DNA for the CDR3: TGTGCCAGCAGCCAAGTAGCATCTAGCCAAGAGACCCAGTACTTC. V usage is TRBV14 and J usage is TRBJ2-5; D gene unclear. This CDR3 is 15 amino acids long. The V gene lost 1 base and the J gene lost 1 base, with 10 bases spanning the gap. Germline assignment: CDR1 SGHDN and CDR2 FVKESK.